This T cell receptor (beta chain) derives from a study of shared clonotypes between healthy human individuals (dated by TCRdb to 2020 to 2021). General notes on the study: A couple of women and a few men aged 18 to 49 years were included in the cohort. For each donor, three plates each were used for CD4 naive and CD4 memory, two plates were used for CD8 naive, and one plate was used for CD8 memory. To estimate repertoire size and how much clonotype sharing occurs between individuals, the study deeply sequenced the blood TCR repertoires of 5 or 6 healthy adults. Libraries were prepared and TCR repertoires were sequenced by different laboratories using diverse techniques, in order to increase sequencing depth and limit assay-specific biases. Each donor's leukapheresis produced roughly between about 0.9 and 9.5 billion PBMCs. The full study reports these points: Sampling was restricted to blood, and TCR repertoires in tissue are likely to differ from TCR repertoires in blood. Rarefaction of sorted-subset datasets indicated incomplete sequencing despite the large sequencing depth. Estimated clonotype richness was generally larger for naive than for memory subsets. Compared with non-shared clonotypes, clonotypes shared by all four sorted-subset donors had higher generation probabilities. Sharing across several donors was observed for approximately 5% of naive CD4, 3% to 3.5% of naive CD8, over 2% of memory CD4, and 0.4% of memory CD8 clonotypes. Pairwise subsampling led to the expectation that sequencing depth would affect the degree of clonotype sharing among donors. Because the study included only a small number of donors, the genetic and exposure-history diversity represented was limited.

For the CD8 naive samples, CD45RO-negative cells were positively selected for CCR7, yielding a CD45RA+CCR7+ population from which TemRA cells were excluded. The donors were healthy, HIV-negative adults with no recently reported acute infections or vaccinations. All donors were Caucasian adults living in Nashville, Tennessee, USA. Blood was obtained by leukapheresis, after which PBMCs were separated by Ficoll-Histopaque density gradient centrifugation and cryopreserved in liquid nitrogen vapor phase. Analytical flow cytometry was used to check the purity and quantity of every magnetically sorted T cell population. From each sorted fraction, genomic DNA was isolated and quantified by UV absorbance on a Nanodrop 2000c. Using the deep immunoSEQ assay, multiplex PCR amplified TCR CDR3 regions from genomic DNA. Genomic DNA extracted from each cell subset was distributed evenly over all wells of several immunoSEQ 96-well plates, and each plate served as one replicate. Each replicate PCR for sorted subsets received around 200 ng genomic DNA, equal to roughly 29,000 T cell genomes. The purified libraries were quantified using a Qubit 3.0 fluorometer, sized with a Bioanalyzer 2100, and then quantified again using the KAPA Library Quantification kit. A separate single-read 150-cycle Illumina NextSeq 550 flow cell was used to sequence each immunoSEQ 96-well plate. As for how the authors treated the data: Because the immunoSEQ output included only junctional sequences and no quality scores, the filtering could not be the same as the filtering used for full-length reads. Sequences were annotated with PyIR, a Python wrapper for IgBLAST v1.9, using IMGT germline references to assign V/J genes and CDR3. Reads with weak V/J assignments (E-value above 1e-6), missing CDR3, stop codons, out-of-frame junctions, or ambiguous translated residues were removed. A V3J clonotype was defined by an identical inferred V gene, J gene, and CDR3 amino acid sequence. To compute the percentage overlap between repertoires, the number of shared unique clonotypes was divided by the size of the smaller repertoire. RTK rarefaction, the Chao1 estimator, and Recon v2.1 estimates of unobserved clonotypes were used to assess repertoire richness. OLGA was used to compute generation probabilities for all TCRbeta clonotypes that the gDNA method yielded from a few donors. TCRdb provides this immuneACCESS table in a form limited to in-frame rearrangements. Some clones are lacking; in checked studies, under half of them reflect an unresolved V gene, and why the rest are absent is not known. The V and J calls and clone size are taken from that table; D and trimming were inferred from the DNA. The sample table holds hundreds of thousands of clones, of which about 92% were seen once. Of the sample, 24% is held by the ten largest clones.

A remark on this clone: This receptor's antigen is unknown. It has no much larger one-base neighbor in the sample; base qualities were not kept.

According to the germline V gene, CDR1 reads SGHDN and CDR2 reads FVKESK. V trim: 4 bases; J trim: 3 bases; unmatched bases: 2. There are 15 amino acids in the CDR3, from cysteine to phenylalanine inclusive. Just CDR3 DNA is preserved here, 45 bases in frame from base 1. This receptor was identified in a man between 25 and 39 years old in good health. The sample taken for sequencing was naive CD8+ T cells sorted from blood. Per the publication, the cell subset or site label means: CD45RA+CCR7+. This receptor chain uses TRBV14 and TRBJ2-3, and 12 bases in between align with TRBD2. The nucleotides are TGTGCCAGCAGCCCTAGCGGGAGGGCTACAGATACGCAGTATTTT. Translation gives CASSPSGRATDTQYF.